Detailed here is one T cell receptor (beta chain). This entry is derived from a study of shared clonotypes between healthy human individuals. Study at large: Each donor had three CD4 naive, three CD4 memory, two CD8 naive and one CD8 memory plate.

Every donor, a Caucasian adult, lived in Nashville, Tennessee. Splitting of each subset's genomic DNA was done evenly across several immunoSEQ plates. Original methodology: ImmunoSEQ output lacked quality scores and full-length reads, limiting matched filtering. Sequenced by immunoSEQ multiplex PCR; TCRdb stores in-frame clones only, minus some. V and J calls and clone size come straight from that table; D and trimming were deduced from the DNA. The sample gives 1.4 million to 1.5 million clones, roughly 96% of which show up once; approximately 1.1% is in the top ten. Germline loops: CDR1 SGHDT, CDR2 YYEEEE. The CDR3 loop spans 14 amino acids. V lost 2 bases to trimming and J lost 9 bases; unmatched junction nucleotides: 3.

The sequenced material came from naive CD4+ T cells sorted from blood. Subset given: CD45RA+ positively selected. V usage is TRBV5-6 and J usage is TRBJ1-6; the match to TRBD1 covers 9 bases. This TCR was sampled from a man aged 25-45 years in good health. The CDR3 here is CASSFGTGLSPLHF. The CDR3 DNA reads TGTGCCAGCAGCTTTGGGACAGGGCTTTCACCCCTCCACTTT.